This TCR beta chain stems from a study of blood T cells in healthy people across ages. The germline V gene has CDR1 LGHNA and CDR2 YSLEER. V was clipped by 3 bases and J by 6 bases; unmatched bases: 5. The length of the CDR3 is 15 residues. Together with a sample-barcoded 5' primer, a J-beta primer mix was included in a second PCR lasting 7 to 11 cycles. TCRdb independently ran MiXCR on the 5' RACE reads; one entry per CDR3 protein. Of fewer than 1 million distinct CDR3 sequences listed, around 42% are singletons. The chain employs TRBV4-3 and TRBJ2-5; 12 bases line up with TRBD2. The sequence derives from a man in his fifties or sixties in good health. Sequencing used blood. The CDR3 coding sequence is TGCGCCAGCAGCCAGGGACTAGCGGGTTTGCAGACCCAGTACTTC. It is translated as CASSQGLAGLQTQYF.